The following is a T cell receptor beta chain sequence with its context. Its antigen is currently unknown. The data derive from a study of PD-1 blockade in classical Hodgkin lymphoma. TCRdb's table, derived via immunoSEQ multiplex PCR, lists solely in-frame clones and lacks some. The data hold 96,000 or so clones, with about 93% observed a single time. Time point indicated: cycle 4 day 1 (C4D1), after 6 weeks of nivolumab. Brentuximab vedotin exposure varied among the patients, all of whom had relapsed after autologous stem cell transplantation. Responses achieved at best were complete response, partial response or progressive disease. The study's findings and limits: Relapsed/refractory patients reportedly had the lowest baseline TCR diversity, below newly diagnosed patients, who were below healthy donors. TCR diversity rose significantly by C4D1 in CD4+ but not CD8+ cells.

Losses at the gene ends were 3 bases for V and 6 bases for J; bases not matched to a gene: 2. CDR3 length equals 12 residues. Per the germline V gene, CDR1 is MDHEN and CDR2 is SYDVKM. The material was peripheral blood mononuclear cells (PBMCs), obtained before the fourth cycle of nivolumab. The clonotype was recovered from a human donor with classical Hodgkin lymphoma. The rearrangement links TRBV28 to TRBJ2-7; 7 nucleotides match TRBD1. The CDR3 region is CASSLTGFEQYF. CDR3 sequence (DNA): TGTGCCAGCAGTTTGACAGGGTTCGAGCAGTACTTC. Filled out from reference TRBV28 and TRBJ2-7, the complete variable domain reads DVKVTQSSRYLVKRTGEKVFLECVQDMDHENMFWYRQDPGLGLRLIYFSYDVKMKEKGDIPEGYSVSREKKERFSLILESASTNQTSMYLCASSLTGFEQYFGPGTRLTVT.